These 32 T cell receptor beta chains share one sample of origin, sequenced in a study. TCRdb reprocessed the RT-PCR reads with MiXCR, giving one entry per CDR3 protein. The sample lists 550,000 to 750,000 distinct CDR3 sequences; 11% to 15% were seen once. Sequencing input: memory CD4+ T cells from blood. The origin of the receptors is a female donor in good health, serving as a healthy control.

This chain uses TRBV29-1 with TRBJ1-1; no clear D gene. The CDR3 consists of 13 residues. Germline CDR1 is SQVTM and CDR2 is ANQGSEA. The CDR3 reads CSSRRPMNTEAFF. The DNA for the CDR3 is TGCAGTTCAAGGAGACCGATGAACACTGAAGCTTTCTTT. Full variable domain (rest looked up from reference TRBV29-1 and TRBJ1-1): SAVISQKPSRDICQRGTSLTIQCQVDSQVTMMFWYRQQPGQSLTLIATANQGSEATYESGFVIDKFPISRPNLTFSTLTVSNMSPEDSSIYLCSSRRPMNTEAFFGQGTRLTVV.

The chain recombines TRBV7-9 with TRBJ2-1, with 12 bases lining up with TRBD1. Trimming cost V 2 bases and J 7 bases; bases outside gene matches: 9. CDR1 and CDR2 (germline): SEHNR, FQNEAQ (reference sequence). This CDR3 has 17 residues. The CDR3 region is CASSLWSGTGGLNEQFF. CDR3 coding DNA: TGTGCCAGCAGCTTATGGTCCGGGACAGGGGGCCTGAATGAGCAGTTCTTC.

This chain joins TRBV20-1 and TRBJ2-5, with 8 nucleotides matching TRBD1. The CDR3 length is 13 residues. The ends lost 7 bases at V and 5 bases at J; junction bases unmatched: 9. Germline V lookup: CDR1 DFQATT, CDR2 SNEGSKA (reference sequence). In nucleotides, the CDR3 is TGCAGTGTACCGGACAGGGCTTGGGAGACCCAGTACTTC. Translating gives CSVPDRAWETQYF.

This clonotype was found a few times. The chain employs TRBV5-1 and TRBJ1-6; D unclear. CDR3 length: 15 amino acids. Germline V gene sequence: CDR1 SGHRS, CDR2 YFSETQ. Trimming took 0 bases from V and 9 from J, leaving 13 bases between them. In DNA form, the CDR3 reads TGCGCCAGCAGCTTGGGCAGCCCGCCCGGTTCACCCCTCCACTTT. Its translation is CASSLGSPPGSPLHF.

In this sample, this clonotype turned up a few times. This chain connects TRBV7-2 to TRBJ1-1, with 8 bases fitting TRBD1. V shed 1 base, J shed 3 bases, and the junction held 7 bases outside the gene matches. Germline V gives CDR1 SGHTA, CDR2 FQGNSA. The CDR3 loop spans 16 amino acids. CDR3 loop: CASSLGGQAGYTEAFF. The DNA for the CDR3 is TGTGCCAGCAGCTTAGGGGGACAGGCGGGGTACACTGAAGCTTTCTTT.

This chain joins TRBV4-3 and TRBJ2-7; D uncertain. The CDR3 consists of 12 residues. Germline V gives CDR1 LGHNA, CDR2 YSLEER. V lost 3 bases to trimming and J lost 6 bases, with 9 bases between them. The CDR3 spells CASSQVGGEQYF. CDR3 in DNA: TGCGCCAGCAGCCAGGTCGGTGGCGAGCAGTACTTC.

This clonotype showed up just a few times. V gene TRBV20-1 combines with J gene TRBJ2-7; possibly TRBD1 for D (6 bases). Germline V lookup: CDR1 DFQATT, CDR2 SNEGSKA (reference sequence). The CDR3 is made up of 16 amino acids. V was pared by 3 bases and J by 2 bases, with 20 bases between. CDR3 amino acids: CSARSPTGNGAYEQYF. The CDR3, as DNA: TGCAGTGCTAGGTCGCCTACAGGGAACGGTGCCTACGAGCAGTACTTC.

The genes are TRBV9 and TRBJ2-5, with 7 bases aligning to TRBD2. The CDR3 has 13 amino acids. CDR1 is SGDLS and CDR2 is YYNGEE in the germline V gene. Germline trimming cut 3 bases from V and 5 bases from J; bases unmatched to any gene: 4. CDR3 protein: CASSGLAWETQYF. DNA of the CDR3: TGTGCCAGCAGCGGACTAGCTTGGGAGACCCAGTACTTC.

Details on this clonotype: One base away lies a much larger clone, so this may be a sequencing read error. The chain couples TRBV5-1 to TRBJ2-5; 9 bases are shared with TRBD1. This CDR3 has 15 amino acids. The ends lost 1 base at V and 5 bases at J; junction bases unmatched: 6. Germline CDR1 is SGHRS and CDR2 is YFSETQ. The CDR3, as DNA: TGCGCCAGCAGCTTGTGTACAGGGGGCCAGGAGACCCAGTACTTC. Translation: CASSLCTGGQETQYF.

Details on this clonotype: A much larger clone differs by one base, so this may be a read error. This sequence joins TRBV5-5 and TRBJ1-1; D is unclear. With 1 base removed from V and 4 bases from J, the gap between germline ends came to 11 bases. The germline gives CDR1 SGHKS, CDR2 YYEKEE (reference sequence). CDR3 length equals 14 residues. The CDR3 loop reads CASSLMVTGTEAFF. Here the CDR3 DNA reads TGTGCCAGCAGCTTGATGGTGACGGGCACTGAAGCTTTCTTT.

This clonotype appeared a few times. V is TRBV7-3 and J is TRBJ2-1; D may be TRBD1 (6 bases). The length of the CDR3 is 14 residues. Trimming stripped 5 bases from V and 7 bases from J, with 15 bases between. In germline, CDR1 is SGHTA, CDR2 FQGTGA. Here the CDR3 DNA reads TGTGCCAGCAGCGAACAGGGTGCAACAAATGAGCAGTTCTTC. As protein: CASSEQGATNEQFF.

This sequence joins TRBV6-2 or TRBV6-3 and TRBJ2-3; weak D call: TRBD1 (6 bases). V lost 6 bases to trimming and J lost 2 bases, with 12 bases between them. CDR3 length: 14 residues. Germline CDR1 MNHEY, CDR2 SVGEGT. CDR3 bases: TGTGCCAGCAGGCTACAGGGATCCACAGATACGCAGTATTTT. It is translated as CASRLQGSTDTQYF.

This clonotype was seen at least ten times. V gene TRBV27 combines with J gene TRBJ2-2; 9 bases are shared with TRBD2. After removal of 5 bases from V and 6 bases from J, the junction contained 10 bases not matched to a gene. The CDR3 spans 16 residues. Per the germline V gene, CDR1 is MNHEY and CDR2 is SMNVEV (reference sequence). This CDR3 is CASSPYKTSGPGELFF. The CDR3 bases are TGTGCCAGCAGTCCCTACAAGACTAGCGGACCCGGGGAGCTGTTTTTT.

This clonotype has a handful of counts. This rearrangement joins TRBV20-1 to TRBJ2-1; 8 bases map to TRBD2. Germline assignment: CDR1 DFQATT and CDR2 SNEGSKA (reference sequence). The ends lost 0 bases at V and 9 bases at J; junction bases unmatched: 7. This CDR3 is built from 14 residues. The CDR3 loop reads CSARETLAGREQFF. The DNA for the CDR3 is TGCAGTGCTAGAGAAACGCTAGCGGGCCGTGAGCAGTTCTTC.

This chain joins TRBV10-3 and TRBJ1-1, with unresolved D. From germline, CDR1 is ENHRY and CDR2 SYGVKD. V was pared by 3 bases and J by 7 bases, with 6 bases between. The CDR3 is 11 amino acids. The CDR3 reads CAISDRSEAFF. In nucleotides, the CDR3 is TGTGCCATCAGTGACCGGAGTGAAGCTTTCTTT.

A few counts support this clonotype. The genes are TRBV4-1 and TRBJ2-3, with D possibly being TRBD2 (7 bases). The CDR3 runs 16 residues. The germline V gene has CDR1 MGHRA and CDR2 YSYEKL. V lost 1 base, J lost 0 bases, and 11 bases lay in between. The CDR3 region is CASSQGGGESTDTQYF. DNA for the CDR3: TGCGCCAGCAGCCAAGGAGGGGGGGAGAGCACAGATACGCAGTATTTT.

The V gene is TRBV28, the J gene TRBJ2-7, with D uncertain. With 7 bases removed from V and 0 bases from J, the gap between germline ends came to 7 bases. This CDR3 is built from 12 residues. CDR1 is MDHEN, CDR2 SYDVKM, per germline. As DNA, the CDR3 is TGTGCCAGCACCCACGGCTCCTACGAGCAGTACTTC. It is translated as CASTHGSYEQYF.

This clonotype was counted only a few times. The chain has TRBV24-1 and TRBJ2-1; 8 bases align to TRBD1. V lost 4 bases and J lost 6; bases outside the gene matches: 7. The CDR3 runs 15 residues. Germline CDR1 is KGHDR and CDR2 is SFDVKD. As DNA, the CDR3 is TGTGCCACCAGTGACCCGGGACAGGTGCTCAATGAGCAGTTCTTC. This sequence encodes CATSDPGQVLNEQFF.

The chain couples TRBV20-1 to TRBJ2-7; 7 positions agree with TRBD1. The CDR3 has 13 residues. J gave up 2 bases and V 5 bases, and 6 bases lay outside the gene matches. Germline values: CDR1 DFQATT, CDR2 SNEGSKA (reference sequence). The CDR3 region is CSAGLRGTYEQYF. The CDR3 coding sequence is TGCAGTGCTGGGCTCAGGGGGACCTACGAGCAGTACTTC.

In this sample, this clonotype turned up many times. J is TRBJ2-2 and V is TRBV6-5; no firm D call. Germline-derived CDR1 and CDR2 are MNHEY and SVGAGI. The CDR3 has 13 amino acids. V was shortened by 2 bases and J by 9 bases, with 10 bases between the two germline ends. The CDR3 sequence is CASSYGRDRELFF. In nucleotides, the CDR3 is TGTGCCAGCAGTTACGGCAGAGACCGGGAGCTGTTTTTT.

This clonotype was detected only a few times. The CDR3 sequence: CASSKGDRAVSGDTQYF. The CDR3 DNA follows: TGTGCCAGCAGCAAGGGGGACCGGGCAGTATCGGGGGATACGCAGTATTTT. The genes are TRBV21-1 and TRBJ2-3; the tabulated D call, TRBD1, remains unverified against the DNA. TRBV21-1 is a known pseudogene. The CDR3 totals 17 residues.

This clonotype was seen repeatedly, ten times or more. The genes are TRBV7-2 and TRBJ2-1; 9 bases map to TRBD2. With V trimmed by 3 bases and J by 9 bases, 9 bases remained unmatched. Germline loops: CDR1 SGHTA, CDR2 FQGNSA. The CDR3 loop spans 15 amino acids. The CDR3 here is CASSFGTSWAVEQFF. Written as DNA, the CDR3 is TGTGCCAGCAGCTTCGGGACTAGCTGGGCGGTTGAGCAGTTCTTC.

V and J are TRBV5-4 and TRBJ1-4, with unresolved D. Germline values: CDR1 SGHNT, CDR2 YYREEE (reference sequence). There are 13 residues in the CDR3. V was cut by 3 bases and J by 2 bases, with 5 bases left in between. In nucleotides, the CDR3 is TGTGCCAGCAGCTCGGACACTAATGAAAAACTGTTTTTT. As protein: CASSSDTNEKLFF.

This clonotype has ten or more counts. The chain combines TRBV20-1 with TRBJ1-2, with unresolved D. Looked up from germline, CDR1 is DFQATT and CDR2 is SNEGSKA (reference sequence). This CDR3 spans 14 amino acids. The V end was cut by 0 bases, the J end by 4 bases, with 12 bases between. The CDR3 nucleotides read TGCAGTGCTAGAGATACCGGGGAACTCTATGGCTACACCTTC. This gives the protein CSARDTGELYGYTF.

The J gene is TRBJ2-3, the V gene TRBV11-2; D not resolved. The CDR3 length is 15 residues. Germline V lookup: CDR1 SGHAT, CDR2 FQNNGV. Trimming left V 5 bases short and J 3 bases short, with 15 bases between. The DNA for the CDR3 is TGTGCCAGCAGCCCCCGTCGGGCGGAGACAGATACGCAGTATTTT. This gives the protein CASSPRRAETDTQYF. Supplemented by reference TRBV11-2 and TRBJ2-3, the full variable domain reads EAGVAQSPRYKIIEKRQSVAFWCNPISGHATLYWYQQILGQGPKLLIQFQNNGVVDDSQLPKDRFSAERLKGVDSTLKIQPAKLEDSAVYLCASSPRRAETDTQYFGPGTRLTVL.

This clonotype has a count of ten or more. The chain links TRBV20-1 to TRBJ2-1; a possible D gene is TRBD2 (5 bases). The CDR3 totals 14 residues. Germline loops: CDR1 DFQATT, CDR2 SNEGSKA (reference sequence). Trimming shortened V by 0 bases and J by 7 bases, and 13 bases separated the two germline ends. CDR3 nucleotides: TGCAGTGCTAGAGACCGCAGCGGAGCAAATGAGCAGTTCTTC. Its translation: CSARDRSGANEQFF.

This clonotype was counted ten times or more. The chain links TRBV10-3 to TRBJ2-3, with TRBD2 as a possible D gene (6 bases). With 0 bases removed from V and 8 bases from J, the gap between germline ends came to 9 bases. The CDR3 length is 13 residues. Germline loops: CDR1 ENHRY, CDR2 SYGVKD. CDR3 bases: TGTGCCATCAGTGAGTCCGGGGGTCCTACGCAGTATTTT. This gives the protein CAISESGGPTQYF.

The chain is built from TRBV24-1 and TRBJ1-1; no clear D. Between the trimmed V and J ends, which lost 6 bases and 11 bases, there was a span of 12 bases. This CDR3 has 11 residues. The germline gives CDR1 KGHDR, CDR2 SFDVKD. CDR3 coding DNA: TGTGCCACCAGTAACGGGGTTACGGCTTTCTTT. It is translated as CATSNGVTAFF.

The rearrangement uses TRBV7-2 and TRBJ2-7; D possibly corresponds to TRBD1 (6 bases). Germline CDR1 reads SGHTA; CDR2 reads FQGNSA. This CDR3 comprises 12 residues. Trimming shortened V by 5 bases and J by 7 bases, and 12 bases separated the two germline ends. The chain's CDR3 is CASSPMGAEQYF. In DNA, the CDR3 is TGTGCCAGCAGCCCCATGGGGGCAGAGCAGTACTTC.

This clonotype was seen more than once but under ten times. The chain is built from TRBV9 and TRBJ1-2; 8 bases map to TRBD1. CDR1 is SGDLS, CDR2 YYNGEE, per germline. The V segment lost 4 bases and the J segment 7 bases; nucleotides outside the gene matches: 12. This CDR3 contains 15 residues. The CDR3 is CASSPPPGQAGGYTF. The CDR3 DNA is TGTGCCAGCAGCCCGCCACCGGGACAGGCGGGTGGCTACACCTTC.

The CDR3 bases are TGCGCCAGCAGCCTACAGGGAGCACCCCTCCACTTT. Translated, it gives CASSLQGAPLHF. This chain uses TRBV4-3 with TRBJ1-6; D might be TRBD1 (6 bases). CDR3 length: 12 residues. CDR1 and CDR2 (germline): LGHNA, YSLEER. V was clipped by 4 bases and J by 11 bases, with 9 bases between them.

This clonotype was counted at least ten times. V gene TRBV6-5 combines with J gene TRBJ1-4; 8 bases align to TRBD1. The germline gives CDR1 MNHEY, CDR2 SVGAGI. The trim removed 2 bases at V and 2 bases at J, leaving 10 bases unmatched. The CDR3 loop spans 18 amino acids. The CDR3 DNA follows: TGTGCCAGCAGTTACCCGACAGGGGTCGGAGGGACTAATGAAAAACTGTTTTTT. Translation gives CASSYPTGVGGTNEKLFF.